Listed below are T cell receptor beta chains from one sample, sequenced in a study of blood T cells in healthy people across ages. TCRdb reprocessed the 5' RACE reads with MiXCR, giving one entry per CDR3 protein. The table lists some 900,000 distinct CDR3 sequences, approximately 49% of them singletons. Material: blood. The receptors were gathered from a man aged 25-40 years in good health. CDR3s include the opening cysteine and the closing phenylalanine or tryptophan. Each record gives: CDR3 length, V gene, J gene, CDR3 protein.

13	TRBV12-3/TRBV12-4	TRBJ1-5	CASSRQFNQPQHF
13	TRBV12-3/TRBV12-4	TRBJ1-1	CASSLMGGTEAFF
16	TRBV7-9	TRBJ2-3	CASSLRAGGRTDTRYF
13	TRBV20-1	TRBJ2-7	CSAGTSDGYEQYF
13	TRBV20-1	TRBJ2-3	CSAPDWMEDTQYF
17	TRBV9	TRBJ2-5	CASSGGGQVILQETQYF
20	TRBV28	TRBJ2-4	CASRQNPGLAGGLAKNIQYF
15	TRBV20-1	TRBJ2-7	CSARPLAGGIYEQYF
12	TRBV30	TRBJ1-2	CAWSRSNYGYTF
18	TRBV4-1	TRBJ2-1	CASSQVGMGLASYNEQFF
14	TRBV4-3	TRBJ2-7	CASSYGGPRDEQYF
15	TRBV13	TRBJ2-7	CASSLTGHNSYEQYF
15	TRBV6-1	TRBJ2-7	CASSAPKGRRDEQYF
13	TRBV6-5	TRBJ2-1	CASASYGGNEQFF
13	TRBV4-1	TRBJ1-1	CVSSPGADSEGFF
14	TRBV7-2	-	CASSSRQGLSEQYF
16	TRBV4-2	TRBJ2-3	CASSQGRGTNTDTQYF
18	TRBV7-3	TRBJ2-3	CASSSNLLAGGSTDTQYF
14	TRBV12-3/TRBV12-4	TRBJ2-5	CAIKWEGFYNEQYF
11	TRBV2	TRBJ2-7	CASSALHEQYF
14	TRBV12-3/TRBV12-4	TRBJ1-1	CASRPEGGATEAFF
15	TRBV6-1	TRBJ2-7	CASSEAGRRSYEQYF
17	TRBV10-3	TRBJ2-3	CAISETSGGLSTDTQYF
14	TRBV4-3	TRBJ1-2	CASSFNPFNYGYTF
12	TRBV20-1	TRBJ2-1	CSARDLGTEQFF
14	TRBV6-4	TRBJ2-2	CASRILSATGELFF
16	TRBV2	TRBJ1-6	CASRDEGSSYNSPLHF
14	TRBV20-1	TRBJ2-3	CSAQSGTITDTQYF
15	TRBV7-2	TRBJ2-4	CASSLAGGVKNIQYF
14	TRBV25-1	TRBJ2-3	CASSPTRDTDTQYF
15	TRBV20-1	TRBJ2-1	CSAPDRGGSYNEQFF
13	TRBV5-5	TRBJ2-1	CASSLDRDTEQFF
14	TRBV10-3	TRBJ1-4	CAISDSATNEKLFF
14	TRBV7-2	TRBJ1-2	CASSFDREGGGYTF
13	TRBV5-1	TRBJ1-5	CASSSDSNQPQHF
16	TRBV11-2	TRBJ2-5	CASSLSQGRGQGTQYF
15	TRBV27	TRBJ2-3	CAAGEGPYSTDTQYF
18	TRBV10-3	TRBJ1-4	CAISDVQGMGRTNEKLFF
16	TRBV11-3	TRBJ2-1	CASSLSYGGTYNEQFF
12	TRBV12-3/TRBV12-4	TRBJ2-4	CASSGDPHIQYF
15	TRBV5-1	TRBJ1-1	CASSLAYGGNTEAFF
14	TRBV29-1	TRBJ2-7	CSVEGGGTPYEQYF
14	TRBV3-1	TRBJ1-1	CASTLGGINTEAFF
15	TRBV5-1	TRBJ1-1	CASSFDTGANTEAFF
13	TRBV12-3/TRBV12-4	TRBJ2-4	CASSWGRGGIQYF
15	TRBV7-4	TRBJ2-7	CASSAGTSGSDEQYF
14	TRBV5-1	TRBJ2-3	CASAVTGATDTQYF
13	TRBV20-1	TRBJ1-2	CSTQVQGDYGYTF
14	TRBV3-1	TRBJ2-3	CASSQRSGADTQYF
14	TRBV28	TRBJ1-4	CATIKGGQYGKLFF
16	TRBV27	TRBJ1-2	CASSPSAGNEDYGYTF
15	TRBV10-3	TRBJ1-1	CAISEPTGFRTEAFF
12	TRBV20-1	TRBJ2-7	CSAREGQGKQYF